This T cell receptor beta chain emerged from a study of T cell repertoires and Cas9 in healthy adults listed by TCRdb under 2018. With respect to the entire study: Within the CD4 and CD8 compartments, SpCas9-reactive T cells were assessed for multi-effector potency, cytotoxicity and lineage determination. The study examined preexisting T cell immunity against the Streptococcus pyogenes Cas9 nuclease (SpCas9) used in CRISPR gene editing. Study-wide conclusions, independent of this receptor: Proliferation and function of SpCas9-reactive effector T cells were reported to be mitigated in vitro by SpCas9-reactive regulatory T cells.

All of the donors in the study were healthy humans. V is pared back by 3 bases and J by 1 base, with 11 bases lying between the germline termini. Via the germline V gene (reference sequence), CDR1 is SGHNT and CDR2 YYREEE. The CDR3 covers 16 residues, taking in both the cysteine and the phenylalanine. The entry retains the CDR3 DNA only, 48 bases that are in frame from base 1. Regarding this clone: No cognate antigen has been identified for it. No base qualities exist here, and no much larger clone lies one base off it.

Library preparation employed the immunoSEQ multiplex PCR assay. This is the immuneACCESS table as TCRdb keeps it, with only in-frame sequences that have V and J called. A part of the clones is gone; compared with another copy, unresolved V genes explain less than half, and the rest is unexplained. A total of about 13,000 clones appear in this sample, 80% to 90% of them only once. The ten largest clones take up about 1.6% of the sample. Material: Tregs (CD4+, CD25+, CD127-, CD137-, CD154-) from PBMCs; culture status not recorded. Recombination joined TRBV5-4 with TRBJ2-6, with TRBD2 tentatively as D gene (6 bases match). The sequence was collected from a human donor in good health. The CDR3 loop reads CASSWGLVSGANVLTF. The sequenced DNA: TGTGCCAGCAGCTGGGGACTCGTGTCTGGGGCCAACGTCCTGACTTTC.